This T cell receptor beta chain was captured in a study of T cells in Graves' hyperthyroidism and ophthalmopathy. Study-level results: The model anticipated ophthalmopathy a median approximately six months pre-onset.

TCR beta CDR3 region amplification was performed from RNA transcripts. HTBI primers were used for first-round RT-PCR of the TCR CDR3. TCRdb fed the multiplex PCR reads into MiXCR, producing one record per CDR3 protein. The sample consists of hundreds of thousands of distinct CDR3 sequences, roughly 22% of them appearing once. This clonotype occurred once. Its target is unknown. At one boundary the junction diverges from the germline segment, which might be a read error. Germline values: CDR1 PRHDT, CDR2 FYEKMQ (reference sequence). The CDR3 is 12 residues long. This receptor was obtained from a woman in her seventies with Graves' ophthalmopathy. The gene calls are TRBV13 and TRBJ2-2; unclear D gene. Material for sequencing was blood. The CDR3 protein is CASSLPGGELFF. The CDR3 DNA sequence: TGCGCCAGCAGCCTTCCGGGCGGGGAGCTGTTTTTT.